A selection of T cell receptor beta chains follows, all from one sample in a study of T cell responses to AZD1222 COVID-19 vaccine. Libraries were prepared by immunoSEQ multiplex PCR; TCRdb keeps only in-frame clonotypes and omits some of them. Of 100,000 to 110,000 clones listed, around 90% were seen once; the top ten hold 1.5% to 2%. This specimen was peripheral blood, taken on day 0 of AZD1222 vaccination. The receptors were sampled from an adult in good health. Both conserved end residues are part of each CDR3. A D gene is named only where the DNA matches it firmly. Size is omitted from some rows. Given values are once, few, many or a class for expanded clones.

cdr3_aa	cdr3_nt	v_call	j_call	d_call	clone_size
CASSLDSRRDSDNEQFF	TGTGCCAGCAGCTTAGATTCCCGCCGGGACTCCGACAATGAGCAGTTCTTC	TRBV7-2	TRBJ2-1	.	.
CASEVSNQPQHF	TGTGCCTCTGAGGTCAGCAATCAGCCCCAGCATTTT	TRBV28	TRBJ1-5	.	.
CASSQVSVLEQFF	TGTGCCAGCAGCCAAGTATCGGTCCTAGAGCAGTTCTTC	TRBV3-1/TRBV3-2	TRBJ2-1	.	.
CAWSPPSSGRVVEQYF	TGTGCCTGGAGTCCCCCAAGTAGCGGGAGAGTCGTCGAGCAGTACTTC	TRBV30	TRBJ2-7	TRBD2	.
CASSVEGETQYF	TGTGCCAGCAGCGTAGAGGGGGAGACCCAGTACTTC	TRBV9	TRBJ2-5	.	.
CAISDDGTSGNTIYF	TGTGCCATCAGTGATGACGGGACCTCTGGAAACACCATATATTTT	TRBV10-3	TRBJ1-3	.	.
CAISESTSYQPQHF	TGTGCCATCAGTGAGTCCACGAGCTACCAGCCCCAGCATTTT	TRBV10-3	TRBJ1-5	.	.
CASARRGEQFF	TGTGCCAGCGCCCGCCGGGGCGAGCAGTTCTTC	TRBV6-5	TRBJ2-1	.	.
CASRPSRGAYGYTF	TGTGCCAGCAGACCAAGTAGGGGCGCGTATGGCTACACCTTC	TRBV5-5	TRBJ1-2	.	.
CASSPTSGSEQFF	TGTGCCAGCAGTCCCACTAGCGGGAGTGAGCAGTTCTTC	TRBV7-9	TRBJ2-1	TRBD2	.
CASSRFYRGGDPSNQPQHF	TGTGCCAGCAGTCGATTCTACAGGGGTGGGGACCCTAGCAATCAGCCCCAGCATTTT	TRBV27	TRBJ1-5	TRBD1	.
CASSPTQGSGNTIYF	TGTGCCAGCTCACCCACACAGGGATCTGGAAACACCATATATTTT	TRBV18	TRBJ1-3	.	.
CASSSGLASSYNEQFF	TGTGCCAGCAGCTCGGGACTAGCGTCCTCCTACAATGAGCAGTTCTTC	TRBV7-9	TRBJ2-1	TRBD2	.
CASSSQDNYGYTF	TGTGCCAGCAGCTCACAGGATAACTATGGCTACACCTTC	TRBV3-1/TRBV3-2	TRBJ1-2	.	.
CASRPSGRVPTDTQYF	TGTGCCAGCAGACCCAGCGGGAGGGTTCCCACAGATACGCAGTATTTT	TRBV3-1/TRBV3-2	TRBJ2-3	TRBD2	.
CASSDRDRGGRQPQHF	TGTGCCAGCAGTGACCGGGACAGAGGGGGCCGGCAGCCCCAGCATTTT	TRBV6-1	TRBJ1-5	TRBD1	.
CASRATGGNTEAFF	TGTGCCAGCAGGGCGACAGGGGGTAACACTGAAGCTTTCTTT	TRBV25-1	TRBJ1-1	TRBD1	.
CASSPYGAVAYNEQFF	TGTGCCAGCAGCCCCTACGGTGCGGTAGCCTACAATGAGCAGTTCTTC	TRBV7-3	TRBJ2-1	.	.
CASTVGITEAFF	TGTGCCAGCACGGTAGGGATCACTGAAGCTTTCTTT	TRBV2	TRBJ1-1	.	.
CASSESTGASYNEQFF	TGTGCCAGCAGTGAATCAACGGGAGCCTCCTACAATGAGCAGTTCTTC	TRBV25-1	TRBJ2-1	.	.
CASSPLAGVSYEQYF	TGCGCCAGCAGCCCTCTAGCGGGGGTCTCCTACGAGCAGTACTTC	TRBV4-1	TRBJ2-7	TRBD2	.
CASSFPLSSYNSPLHF	TGTGCCAGCAGTTTCCCGTTGAGCTCCTATAATTCACCCCTCCACTTT	TRBV28	TRBJ1-6	.	.
CASSPRRGGERFTDTQYF	TGTGCCAGCAGCCCCAGGCGTGGCGGGGAGAGATTCACAGATACGCAGTATTTT	TRBV7-8	TRBJ2-3	.	once
CASRQGRTSSYEQYF	TGCGCCAGCAGACAGGGACGAACAAGCTCCTACGAGCAGTACTTC	TRBV5-1	TRBJ2-7	.	.
CASMLGPEQYF	TGTGCCAGCATGCTTGGGCCCGAGCAGTATTTT	TRBV2	TRBJ2-3	.	.
CATYEGLGPTLSSYNEQFF	TGTGCCACCTACGAGGGGCTAGGACCGACCCTCAGCTCCTACAATGAGCAGTTCTTC	TRBV6-4	TRBJ2-1	.	.
CASSQAGSTEAFF	TGTGCCAGCAGCCAAGCGGGTTCCACTGAAGCTTTCTTT	TRBV3-1/TRBV3-2	TRBJ1-1	.	once